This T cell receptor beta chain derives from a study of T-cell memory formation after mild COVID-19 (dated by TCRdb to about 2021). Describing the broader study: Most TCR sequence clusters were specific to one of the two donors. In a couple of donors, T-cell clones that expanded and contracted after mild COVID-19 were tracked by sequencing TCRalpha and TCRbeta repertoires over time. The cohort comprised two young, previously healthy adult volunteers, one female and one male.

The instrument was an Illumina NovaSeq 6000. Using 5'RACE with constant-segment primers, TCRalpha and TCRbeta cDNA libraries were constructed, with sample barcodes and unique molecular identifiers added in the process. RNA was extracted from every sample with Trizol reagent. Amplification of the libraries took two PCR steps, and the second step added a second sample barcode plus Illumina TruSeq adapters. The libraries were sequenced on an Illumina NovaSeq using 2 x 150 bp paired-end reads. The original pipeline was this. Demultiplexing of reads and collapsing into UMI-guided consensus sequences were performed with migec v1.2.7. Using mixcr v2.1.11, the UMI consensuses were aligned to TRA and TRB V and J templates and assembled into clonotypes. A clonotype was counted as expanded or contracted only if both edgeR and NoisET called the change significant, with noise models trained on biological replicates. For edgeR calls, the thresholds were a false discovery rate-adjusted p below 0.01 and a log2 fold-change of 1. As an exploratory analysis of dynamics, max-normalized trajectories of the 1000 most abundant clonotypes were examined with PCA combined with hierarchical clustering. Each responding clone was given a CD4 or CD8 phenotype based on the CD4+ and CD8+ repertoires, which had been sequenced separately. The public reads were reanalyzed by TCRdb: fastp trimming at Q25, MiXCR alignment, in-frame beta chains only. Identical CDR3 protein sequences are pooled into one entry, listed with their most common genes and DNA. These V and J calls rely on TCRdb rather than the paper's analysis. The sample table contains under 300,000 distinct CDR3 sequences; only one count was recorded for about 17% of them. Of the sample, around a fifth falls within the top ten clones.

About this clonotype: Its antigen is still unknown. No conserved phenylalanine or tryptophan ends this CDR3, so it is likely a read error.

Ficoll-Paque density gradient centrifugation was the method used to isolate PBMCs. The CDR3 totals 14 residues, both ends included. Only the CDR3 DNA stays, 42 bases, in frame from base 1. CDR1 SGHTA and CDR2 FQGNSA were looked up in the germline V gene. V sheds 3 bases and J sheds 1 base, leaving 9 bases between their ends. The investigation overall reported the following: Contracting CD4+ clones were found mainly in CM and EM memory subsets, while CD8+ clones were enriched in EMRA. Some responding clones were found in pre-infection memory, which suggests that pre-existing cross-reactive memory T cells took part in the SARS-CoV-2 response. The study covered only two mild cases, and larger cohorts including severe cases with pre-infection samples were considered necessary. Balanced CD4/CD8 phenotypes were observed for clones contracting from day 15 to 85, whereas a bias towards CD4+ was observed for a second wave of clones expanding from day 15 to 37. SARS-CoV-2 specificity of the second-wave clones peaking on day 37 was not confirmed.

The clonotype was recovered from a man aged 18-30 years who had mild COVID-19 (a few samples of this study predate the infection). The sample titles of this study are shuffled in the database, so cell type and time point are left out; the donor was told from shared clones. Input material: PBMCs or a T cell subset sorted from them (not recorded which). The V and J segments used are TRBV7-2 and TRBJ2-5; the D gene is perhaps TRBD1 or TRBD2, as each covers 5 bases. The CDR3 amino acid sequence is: CASSFQGRQETQYL. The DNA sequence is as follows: TGTGCCAGCAGCTTTCAGGGACGCCAAGAGACCCAGTACTTA.